Given below is one TCR beta chain in context. In the original analysis: Amplification with reference gene primers provided the estimates of nucleated cell counts. Clones were sequenced by immunoSEQ multiplex PCR, and TCRdb holds only the in-frame ones, with some missing. V and J calls and clone size are given by that table; D and trimming were obtained from the DNA. The sample has about 59,000 clones; roughly 90% are singletons. The data derive from a study of blood T cell repertoires in COVID-19. The trim removed 7 bases at V and 2 bases at J, leaving 5 bases unmatched. This CDR3 contains 14 residues. The germline V gene has CDR1 MNHEY and CDR2 SVGAGI.

Input material: peripheral blood. This sequence joins TRBV6-5 and TRBJ2-1, with 7 bases aligning to TRBD1. The clonotype originates from a man aged 80 or over with acute or convalescent COVID-19. The CDR3 DNA sequence: TGTGCCAGCACCTCCACAGGGGCCTACAATGAGCAGTTCTTC. Amino acids: CASTSTGAYNEQFF.